This is a list of T cell receptor beta chains from one sample in a study of blood T cell repertoires in COVID-19. Method: immunoSEQ multiplex PCR; TCRdb's copy keeps in-frame clones and lacks some. The table has 100,000 to 150,000 clones, approximately 88% seen once. Sequences were obtained from peripheral blood. These receptors all stem from a man aged 45-65 years with acute or convalescent COVID-19. Both conserved end residues are part of each CDR3. The D gene is left open where the match is weak. Clone size, where shown, is once, few, many, or a class for clones that have expanded.

.	TRBV18	15	TRBJ1-1	.	TGTGCCAGCTCACCACTGACAAAAATGAACACTGAAGCTTTCTTT	CASSPLTKMNTEAFF
.	TRBV6-5	15	TRBJ1-3	.	TGTGCCAGCAGCGTTGACAGTAGCTCTGGAAACACCATATATTTT	CASSVDSSSGNTIYF
.	TRBV6-5	13	TRBJ1-6	.	TGTGCCAGCACTCGGAGCCCCAATTCACCCCTCCACTTT	CASTRSPNSPLHF
.	TRBV2	15	TRBJ2-7	.	TGTGCCAGCAGTGAAGACAGGGGGGGGTCCTACGAGCAGTACTTC	CASSEDRGGSYEQYF
.	TRBV5-1	18	TRBJ2-3	TRBD2	TGCGCCAGCAGCCGTGGACTAGCGGGGGGCTGGTCTACAGATACGCAGTATTTT	CASSRGLAGGWSTDTQYF
once	TRBV27	15	TRBJ1-1	TRBD1	TGTGCCAGCAGAAGGACAGGGCAGAAGATTAGTGAAGCTTTCTTT	CASRRTGQKISEAFF
.	TRBV5-1	15	TRBJ1-1	TRBD1	TGCGCCAGCAGCTCGGGACAGCGACTGAACACTGAAGCTTTCTTT	CASSSGQRLNTEAFF
.	TRBV11-2	16	TRBJ1-2	TRBD1	TGTGCCAGCAGCTTAGATGCCGGGACAGGGGTTTATGGCTACACCTTC	CASSLDAGTGVYGYTF
.	TRBV9	15	TRBJ2-7	.	TGTGCCAGCAGCGTAGAAGGTCTGGGGCTCAACGAGCAGTACTTC	CASSVEGLGLNEQYF
.	TRBV4-1	15	TRBJ2-7	TRBD2	TGCGCCAGCAGCCTCGAACTAGCGGGGACCTACGAGCAGTACTTC	CASSLELAGTYEQYF
.	TRBV7-6	16	TRBJ1-4	.	TGTGCCAGCAGCTCGAAGACAGAGCCCTTTAATGAAAAACTGTTTTTT	CASSSKTEPFNEKLFF
.	TRBV28	13	TRBJ1-6	.	TGTGCTAGCCGGTACCCGGGGGGGCAACCCCTCCACTTT	CASRYPGGQPLHF
.	TRBV9	15	TRBJ2-1	.	TGTGCCAGCAGCGCCATGGGACTGCCTAACAATGAGCAGTTCTTC	CASSAMGLPNNEQFF
.	TRBV28	16	TRBJ1-2	TRBD1	TGTGCCAGCAGTTTCCGCGACAGGGCGAGAAACTATGGCTACACCTTC	CASSFRDRARNYGYTF
.	TRBV28	14	TRBJ1-2	TRBD1	TGTGCCAGCAGTTGGTTAGACAGGGCCGCTGGCTACACCTTC	CASSWLDRAAGYTF
.	TRBV5-6	14	TRBJ1-5	.	TGTGCCAGCAGCCGAACCAGGCAGAGCCAGCCCCAGCATTTT	CASSRTRQSQPQHF
.	TRBV19	18	TRBJ2-6	.	TGTGCCAGTAGTCTCTCCCTGGGGGAGGTCCCTGGGGCCAACGTCCTGACTTTC	CASSLSLGEVPGANVLTF
.	TRBV5-1	16	TRBJ1-1	TRBD1	TGCGCCAGCAGCTTGATTGGACAGGGGGCTGCTTTAGGAGCTTTCTTT	CASSLIGQGAALGAFF
.	TRBV7-3	15	TRBJ1-1	.	TGTGCCAGCAGCTTAAACGAGGTCCGGAACACTGAAGCTTTCTTT	CASSLNEVRNTEAFF
.	TRBV5-1	12	TRBJ1-1	.	TGCGCCAGCAGCACCCGGACGGGGGAAGCTTTCTTT	CASSTRTGEAFF
.	TRBV4-1	15	TRBJ1-2	.	TGCGCCAGCAGCCAAGTTGCCAGGGGTGACTATGGCTACACCTTC	CASSQVARGDYGYTF
.	TRBV5-1	16	TRBJ1-4	TRBD1	TGCGCCAGCAGGACGACAGGGGGGGCACCTAATGAAAAACTGTTTTTT	CASRTTGGAPNEKLFF
few	TRBV9	14	TRBJ2-3	.	TGTGCCAGCAGCGCCCATGGCAGCACAGATACGCAGTATTTT	CASSAHGSTDTQYF
.	TRBV28	14	TRBJ1-4	.	TGTGCCAGCAGCTCCGGGACAACTAATGAAAAACTGTTTTTT	CASSSGTTNEKLFF
once	TRBV7-9	14	TRBJ2-5	.	TGTGCCAGCAGTTTTCCGGGGGGCCGGGAGACCCAGTACTTC	CASSFPGGRETQYF
once	TRBV19	15	TRBJ2-2	.	TGTGCCAGTAGAACGCTAGACAGGGACTCCGGGGAGCTGTTTTTT	CASRTLDRDSGELFF
.	TRBV2	13	TRBJ1-6	.	TGTGCCAGCAGTGAGGCGAGGAATTCACCCCTCCACTTT	CASSEARNSPLHF
.	TRBV5-1	15	TRBJ1-1	.	TGCGCCAGCAGCTGGAGGACCGGAGCGAACACTGAAGCTTTCTTT	CASSWRTGANTEAFF
few	TRBV12-5	16	TRBJ1-1	.	TGTGCTAGTGGTTTTTTCGGTTGGGGGCAGGGAACTGAAGCTTTCTTT	CASGFFGWGQGTEAFF
.	TRBV5-1	12	TRBJ1-1	.	TGCGCCAGCAGCTGGGGGGGAACTGAAGCTTTCTTT	CASSWGGTEAFF
.	TRBV30	12	TRBJ2-3	.	TGTGCCTGGACGGGGGGCACAGATACGCAGTATTTT	CAWTGGTDTQYF
few	TRBV11-3	15	TRBJ2-2	TRBD2	TGTGCCAGCAGCCCTTTAGCGGGAGGCACCGGGGAGCTGTTTTTT	CASSPLAGGTGELFF
.	TRBV12-5	15	TRBJ1-1	TRBD1	TGTGCTAGTGCCGACGACAGGGGATGGAACACTGAAGCTTTCTTT	CASADDRGWNTEAFF
.	TRBV2	15	TRBJ1-1	TRBD1	TGTGCCAGCAGTGAACAGGACAGGGCAGGCACTGAAGCTTTCTTT	CASSEQDRAGTEAFF
.	TRBV15	15	TRBJ1-3	.	TGTGCCACCAGCAGAGACCTCCTCTCTGGAAACACCATATATTTT	CATSRDLLSGNTIYF
.	TRBV18	14	TRBJ2-5	.	TGTGCCAGCTCACCTGAGTCCGTACGGGAGACCCAGTACTTC	CASSPESVRETQYF
.	TRBV30	16	TRBJ1-3	.	TGTGCCTGGAGTGTCTCGTACAGGCCCTCTGGAAACACCATATATTTT	CAWSVSYRPSGNTIYF
.	TRBV3-1/TRBV3-2	12	TRBJ1-1	.	TGTGCCAGCAGCCGCACGGGGTTGGAAGCTTTCTTT	CASSRTGLEAFF
.	TRBV9	17	TRBJ1-6	TRBD1	TGTGCCAGCAGCCCACGCTCGGGTAGGGGGCGGAATTCACCCCTCCACTTT	CASSPRSGRGRNSPLHF
.	TRBV4-2	15	TRBJ1-1	.	TGTGCCAGCAGCCGCGAGCGTGCCAGGAACACTGAAGCTTTCTTT	CASSRERARNTEAFF
.	TRBV20-1	15	TRBJ2-7	TRBD2	TGCAGTGCTAGTCGAAGTAGCGGGGCTTCCTACGAGCAGTACTTC	CSASRSSGASYEQYF
.	TRBV10-3	13	TRBJ2-2	.	TGTGCCACCCTCCCCACACGGGTCGGGGAGCTGTTTTTT	CATLPTRVGELFF